Listed below are T cell receptor beta chains from one sample, sequenced in a study of cytotoxic CD8 clonotypes in ibrutinib-treated CLL. This table comes from immunoSEQ multiplex PCR, and its TCRdb copy is limited to in-frame clones, with some not included. This table holds 110,000 to 150,000 clones, about 70% found once. Specimen: PBMCs, collected after 24 months of ibrutinib treatment. The receptors were sampled from a human donor with chronic lymphocytic leukemia. Both conserved end residues are part of each CDR3. Fields, in order: J gene, V gene, clone size, D gene, CDR3 protein, CDR3 DNA. The D gene is left open where the match is weak. A clone size is listed for some rows: how often the clone was seen (once, few, many), or a class if it is expanded.

J: TRBJ2-7; V: TRBV7-9; size: .; D: TRBD1; CDR3: CASGGQGGIGQYF; DNA: TGTGCCAGCGGGGGACAGGGTGGGATAGGGCAGTACTTC
J: TRBJ2-5; V: TRBV5-1; size: few; D: TRBD1; CDR3: CASSWGQASRETQYF; DNA: TGCGCCAGCAGCTGGGGACAGGCTTCAAGAGAGACCCAGTACTTC
J: TRBJ2-7; V: TRBV5-1; size: .; D: TRBD2; CDR3: CASSPMGGTGEQYF; DNA: TGCGCCAGCAGCCCGATGGGGGGGACGGGCGAGCAGTACTTC
J: TRBJ1-4; V: TRBV19; size: once; D: .; CDR3: CASRDYEKLFF; DNA: TGTGCCAGTAGGGACTATGAAAAACTGTTTTTT
J: TRBJ2-3; V: TRBV27; size: .; D: .; CDR3: CASSSGGVDTQYF; DNA: TGTGCCAGCAGTTCGGGGGGCGTGGATACGCAGTATTTT
J: TRBJ2-2; V: TRBV10-3; size: .; D: .; CDR3: CASRPGGNTGELFF; DNA: TGTGCCTCCCGACCCGGGGGGAACACCGGGGAGCTGTTTTTT
J: TRBJ2-3; V: TRBV11-3; size: .; D: .; CDR3: CASSSVSDTQYF; DNA: TGTGCCAGCAGCTCCGTCTCAGATACGCAGTATTTT
J: TRBJ2-5; V: TRBV20-1; size: .; D: .; CDR3: CSALGETQYF; DNA: TGCAGTGCCCTAGGGGAGACCCAGTACTTC
J: TRBJ2-3; V: TRBV11-3; size: .; D: TRBD2; CDR3: CASSLGVAGSRTDTQYF; DNA: TGTGCCAGCAGCTTAGGGGTAGCGGGTTCCCGCACAGATACGCAGTATTTT
J: TRBJ1-5; V: TRBV5-1; size: .; D: .; CDR3: CASSLVGGPQHF; DNA: TGCGCCAGCAGCTTGGTGGGGGGGCCCCAGCATTTT
J: TRBJ1-2; V: TRBV25-1; size: many; D: .; CDR3: CASTAGWGYTF; DNA: TGTGCCAGCACCGCGGGCTGGGGCTACACCTTC
J: TRBJ2-7; V: TRBV5-1; size: .; D: .; CDR3: CASRGASSSYEQYF; DNA: TGCGCCAGCAGAGGGGCGTCTAGCTCCTACGAGCAGTACTTC
J: TRBJ1-2; V: TRBV30; size: .; D: TRBD1; CDR3: CAWSPGTDYGYTF; DNA: TGTGCCTGGAGCCCTGGGACAGACTATGGCTACACCTTC
J: TRBJ1-5; V: TRBV6-6; size: few; D: TRBD1; CDR3: CASRGQQSNQPQHF; DNA: TGTGCCAGCAGGGGACAGCAAAGCAATCAGCCCCAGCATTTT
J: TRBJ2-5; V: TRBV5-1; size: .; D: .; CDR3: CASSPDSIFGAQYF; DNA: TGCGCCAGCAGCCCGGACTCCATCTTCGGCGCCCAGTACTTC
J: TRBJ1-3; V: TRBV18; size: .; D: .; CDR3: CASSPESRRNTIYF; DNA: TGTGCCAGCTCACCAGAGAGCAGGAGAAACACCATATATTTT
J: TRBJ1-1; V: TRBV6-5; size: .; D: TRBD1; CDR3: CASSYSRAGGTEAFF; DNA: TGTGCCAGCAGTTACTCGAGGGCAGGGGGCACTGAAGCTTTCTTT
J: TRBJ2-5; V: TRBV6-5; size: .; D: .; CDR3: CASLGQYQETQYF; DNA: TGTGCCAGCCTGGGGCAGTACCAAGAGACCCAGTACTTC
J: TRBJ2-6; V: TRBV19; size: few; D: .; CDR3: CASSPPAAGANVLTF; DNA: TGTGCCAGTAGTCCCCCGGCAGCTGGGGCCAACGTCCTGACTTTC
J: TRBJ2-1; V: TRBV5-6; size: .; D: TRBD2; CDR3: CASSLELYGGSYNEQFF; DNA: TGTGCCAGCAGCTTGGAGCTTTACGGGGGGAGCTACAATGAGCAGTTCTTC
J: TRBJ2-5; V: TRBV19; size: .; D: TRBD2; CDR3: CASSKRLAGYQETQYF; DNA: TGTGCCAGTAGTAAGCGACTAGCGGGGTACCAAGAGACCCAGTACTTC
J: TRBJ2-1; V: TRBV28; size: .; D: .; CDR3: CASSLVGEEQFF; DNA: TGTGCCAGCAGTTTAGTGGGAGAGGAGCAGTTCTTC
J: TRBJ2-7; V: TRBV5-5; size: .; D: .; CDR3: CASSLVAGGPYEQYF; DNA: TGTGCCAGCAGCTTGGTGGCAGGAGGTCCCTACGAGCAGTACTTC
J: TRBJ1-5; V: TRBV27; size: .; D: TRBD1; CDR3: CASSPGQGAVWNQPQHF; DNA: TGTGCCAGCAGCCCAGGACAGGGGGCGGTCTGGAATCAGCCCCAGCATTTT
J: TRBJ1-1; V: TRBV6-5; size: .; D: TRBD1; CDR3: CASTPDRDTEAFF; DNA: TGTGCCAGCACCCCGGACAGGGACACTGAAGCTTTCTTT
J: TRBJ1-1; V: TRBV10-3; size: .; D: .; CDR3: CAISEQRGRGTEAFF; DNA: TGTGCCATCAGTGAGCAGAGGGGCAGGGGTACTGAAGCTTTCTTT
J: TRBJ2-7; V: TRBV6-1; size: few; D: .; CDR3: CATASEWNGYEQYF; DNA: TGTGCCACCGCATCGGAGTGGAATGGCTACGAGCAGTACTTC
J: TRBJ2-4; V: TRBV7-2; size: .; D: TRBD1; CDR3: CASSLGRGLVGIQYF; DNA: TGTGCCAGCAGCTTAGGCAGGGGGCTGGTGGGCATTCAGTACTTC
J: TRBJ2-7; V: TRBV10-3; size: .; D: .; CDR3: CAISPGAHEQYF; DNA: TGTGCCATCAGTCCGGGGGCTCACGAGCAGTACTTC